This is a list of T cell receptor beta chains from one sample in a study of blood T cell repertoires in COVID-19. Sequencing was performed with immunoSEQ multiplex PCR; in TCRdb, only in-frame clones are kept and a portion is missing. This sample yields 300,000 to 350,000 clones, of which under 90% are seen a single time; less than 3.5% belongs to the top ten. Source material: peripheral blood. These receptors all stem from a woman in her thirties with COVID-19, enrolled during active disease. The CDR3 runs from the conserved cysteine through the conserved F or W. A D gene is named only where the DNA matches it firmly. The size field is filled for only some rows; it gives once, few, many or a size class.

. | TRBJ2-3 | TRBD1 | TRBV2 | TGTGCCAGCAGCAAACAGGGGGCCTACACAGATACGCAGTATTTT | CASSKQGAYTDTQYF
. | TRBJ1-2 | . | TRBV3-1/TRBV3-2 | TGTGCCAGCAGCCAGAGAGGGTCACGGGGCTACACCTTC | CASSQRGSRGYTF
. | TRBJ1-1 | TRBD1 | TRBV11-1 | TGTGCCAGCAGATACGACAGGGACACTGAAGCTTTCTTT | CASRYDRDTEAFF
. | TRBJ2-2 | . | TRBV19 | TGTGCCAGTAGTCTCAGCGCGAACACCGGGGAGCTGTTTTTT | CASSLSANTGELFF
. | TRBJ1-3 | . | TRBV18 | TGTGCCAGCTCACCCCCTACGGACACCATATATTTT | CASSPPTDTIYF
. | TRBJ2-7 | TRBD1 | TRBV19 | TGTGCCAGTAGTCCCCTTACCGGGACAGAAGACCCCTACGAGCAGTACTTC | CASSPLTGTEDPYEQYF
. | TRBJ1-1 | . | TRBV27 | TGTGCCAGCAGTCCGGGGGGTTTGAACACTGAAGCTTTCTTT | CASSPGGLNTEAFF
. | TRBJ2-3 | TRBD1 | TRBV5-6 | TGTGCCAGCAGCACAAGGACAGGGAAAAGTACAGATACGCAGTATTTT | CASSTRTGKSTDTQYF
. | TRBJ2-7 | TRBD2 | TRBV15 | TGTGCCACCAGCAGAGACGGCCCGGAGGCTAGCGGGAAATACGAGCAGTACTTC | CATSRDGPEASGKYEQYF
. | TRBJ1-6 | TRBD1 | TRBV27 | TGTGCCAGCAGTCTAACTACCAGGGGGCTAAGCTATTCACCCCTCCACTTT | CASSLTTRGLSYSPLHF
. | TRBJ1-4 | . | TRBV18 | TGTGCCAGCTCCCCCCGTCGGGGTTTTGATGAAAAACTGTTTTTT | CASSPRRGFDEKLFF
once | TRBJ2-7 | TRBD1 | TRBV5-5 | TGTGCCAGCAGCCTGGACAGGGGAGCCTACGAGCAGTACTTC | CASSLDRGAYEQYF
. | TRBJ2-1 | . | TRBV6-4 | TGTGCCAGCAGTGTAGGTGGGGCGCAGAATGAGCAGTTCTTC | CASSVGGAQNEQFF
. | TRBJ2-7 | TRBD1 | TRBV18 | TGTGCCAGCTCACCGACCCCCGGGACAGGGGGCGCTTATCAGTACTTC | CASSPTPGTGGAYQYF
. | TRBJ2-2 | . | TRBV5-4 | TGTGCCAGCAGCTTTCGGAGGTCCGCGAACACCGGGGAGCTGTTTTTT | CASSFRRSANTGELFF
. | TRBJ1-4 | TRBD1 | TRBV7-2 | TGTGCCAGCAGCTTCGACAGGGGTAATGAAAAACTGTTTTTT | CASSFDRGNEKLFF
. | TRBJ1-5 | . | TRBV6-5 | TGTGCCAGCAACTCGTATAGCAATCAGCCCCAGCATTTT | CASNSYSNQPQHF
once | TRBJ1-2 | TRBD1 | TRBV11-2 | TGTGCCAGCAGCTTAGATGGGGGACAGTCCCGGGGTGGCTACACCTTC | CASSLDGGQSRGGYTF
. | TRBJ2-7 | TRBD2 | TRBV3-1/TRBV3-2 | TGTGCCAGCAGCCAAGTGATTAGAGGAGAAGGGGACTATAGGTGGGGACACTTC | CASSQVIRGEGDYRWGHF
. | TRBJ2-2 | . | TRBV27 | TGTGCCAGCAGTTTCCAAACAGGGACCGGGGAGCTGTTTTTT | CASSFQTGTGELFF
. | TRBJ2-3 | TRBD2 | TRBV7-6 | TGTGCCAGCAGCTTAGTAGCGGGAGGTATCACAGATACGCAGTATTTT | CASSLVAGGITDTQYF
. | TRBJ1-1 | . | TRBV5-1 | TGCGCCAGCAGCTTGGTTTCAGGGGCATTCGGGAACACTGAAGCTTTCTTT | CASSLVSGAFGNTEAFF
. | TRBJ2-1 | . | TRBV27 | TGTGCCAGCAGCCTGGACGCTAGCGTCCTTGAGCAGTTCTTC | CASSLDASVLEQFF
. | TRBJ2-1 | . | TRBV7-2 | TGTGCCAGCGATGGAAACCAGGGGTCCACCTACAATGAGCAGTTCTTC | CASDGNQGSTYNEQFF
few | TRBJ1-2 | TRBD1 | TRBV11-2 | TGTGCCAGCAGCGGGGGGGGACAGGGGTTTGGCTACACCTTC | CASSGGGQGFGYTF
. | TRBJ2-3 | . | TRBV21-1 | TGTGCCAGCAGGTTTCACCTTGTAGCGGGAGTCACAGATACGCAGTATTTT | CASRFHLVAGVTDTQYF
. | TRBJ1-2 | TRBD1 | TRBV3-1/TRBV3-2 | TGTGCCAGCCGACCAGGGGGAGGTGGCTACACCTTC | CASRPGGGGYTF
. | TRBJ1-4 | . | TRBV20-1 | TGCAGTGCTAGAGGAGTCGAAAAACTGTTTTTT | CSARGVEKLFF
. | TRBJ2-1 | . | TRBV30 | TGTGCCTGGAGAAGGGACACATACAATGAGCAGTTCTTC | CAWRRDTYNEQFF
. | TRBJ1-1 | . | TRBV7-8 | TGTGCCAGCACCCCCCTGGCAGGATTTAATGATGAAGCTTTCTTT | CASTPLAGFNDEAFF
. | TRBJ1-6 | . | TRBV6-5 | TGTGCCACCCATGACAGTTGGGATAATTCACCCCTCCACTTT | CATHDSWDNSPLHF
. | TRBJ2-2 | . | TRBV24-1 | TGTGCCACCAGTGCCAGGACTCGGAACACCGGGGAGCTGTTTTTT | CATSARTRNTGELFF
. | TRBJ1-1 | TRBD1 | TRBV6-2/TRBV6-3 | TGTGCCAGCAGTTACTTTGGACAGGCGGACAATAAAGCTTTCTTT | CASSYFGQADNKAFF
once | TRBJ2-1 | TRBD2 | TRBV10-3 | TGTGCCATCAGTGGTAGCGGGAGGGACTACAATGAGCAGTTCTTC | CAISGSGRDYNEQFF
. | TRBJ2-7 | . | TRBV5-4 | TGTGCCAGCAGCTTGGCCGGGGGAGCCTACGAGCAGTACTTC | CASSLAGGAYEQYF
. | TRBJ2-1 | . | TRBV10-2 | TGCGCCAGCAGTATAAGCGGCACCTACAATGAGCAGTTCTTC | CASSISGTYNEQFF
. | TRBJ2-5 | TRBD1 | TRBV18 | TGTGCCAGCTCACCTTTTTTGACAGGGGGTGAGACCCAGTACTTC | CASSPFLTGGETQYF
. | TRBJ2-1 | TRBD2 | TRBV10-3 | TGTGCCATCAGCCCCGGGACTAGCGGGAGTACCAATGAGCAGTTCTTC | CAISPGTSGSTNEQFF
. | TRBJ1-4 | . | TRBV6-5 | TGTGCCAGCAGTTACGAAGGGGCTCCGAATGAAAAACTGTTTTTT | CASSYEGAPNEKLFF
. | TRBJ1-1 | TRBD1 | TRBV29-1 | TGCAGCAATAGACAGGGGTTGAACACTGAAGCTTTCTTT | CSNRQGLNTEAFF
. | TRBJ1-6 | TRBD1 | TRBV6-5 | TGTGCCAGCAGTTCCCGACAGGGAGCCAATTCACCCCTCCACTTT | CASSSRQGANSPLHF
. | TRBJ1-1 | TRBD1 | TRBV2 | TGTGCCAGCAGTGAAGCAAAACCTACAGGGGGCGTCATCATGAACACTGAAGCTTTCTTT | CASSEAKPTGGVIMNTEAFF
. | TRBJ1-4 | . | TRBV25-1 | TGTGCCAGCAGTGAATTTAAGGGGCTACCACTGTTTTTT | CASSEFKGLPLFF
. | TRBJ2-2 | TRBD1 | TRBV10-1 | TGCGCCAGTAGCCGGGACAGGGGGCAAACCGGGGAGCTGTTTTTT | CASSRDRGQTGELFF
. | TRBJ2-5 | . | TRBV9 | TGTGCCAGCAGCGTAGGAGGCCCGGGGACCCAGTACTTC | CASSVGGPGTQYF
once | TRBJ2-7 | . | TRBV5-1 | TGCGCCAGCAGCCAACGACAGTCCTACGAGCAGTACTTC | CASSQRQSYEQYF
few | TRBJ2-1 | . | TRBV9 | TGTGCCAGCAGCGTAGGGAGTGCTTCCTACAATGAGCAGTTCTTC | CASSVGSASYNEQFF
. | TRBJ1-1 | . | TRBV5-4 | TGTGCCAGCAGCTTTCCAGGGGCTGTAGGAACTGAAGCTTTCTTT | CASSFPGAVGTEAFF
. | TRBJ1-4 | . | TRBV4-1 | TGCGCCAGCAGCCAATCTCCGGCGGGGGCGAGGAATGAAAAACTGTTTTTT | CASSQSPAGARNEKLFF
. | TRBJ2-3 | . | TRBV18 | TGTGCCAGCTCTCAAGGGGCAGGGGTCGATACGCAGTATTTT | CASSQGAGVDTQYF
. | TRBJ2-1 | TRBD2 | TRBV11-2 | TGTGCCAGCAGCTCCGGACTAGCGGGAGACGAGCAGTTCTTC | CASSSGLAGDEQFF
. | TRBJ2-2 | . | TRBV24-1 | TGTGCCACCAGTGATTCTAGGGGAACCGGGGAGCTGTTTTTT | CATSDSRGTGELFF
once | TRBJ2-3 | TRBD1 | TRBV28 | TGTGCCAGCAGTTTTGGCGGACAGGGGAAAGATACGCAGTATTTT | CASSFGGQGKDTQYF
. | TRBJ2-3 | TRBD2 | TRBV27 | TGTGCCAGCAGTCACGGACTAGCTCAAGATACGCAGTATTTT | CASSHGLAQDTQYF
. | TRBJ1-2 | . | TRBV5-4 | TGTGCCAGCAGGAGTATTCAGCGAGGCTACACCTTC | CASRSIQRGYTF